The 31 T cell receptor beta chains reported below all come from one sample, sequenced in a study of cytomegalovirus exposure and HLA in healthy donors. Amplification used 60 Vbeta primers and 13 Jbeta primers. The repertoire was sequenced with immunoSEQ multiplex PCR; TCRdb's copy has only in-frame clones and lacks some. The sample table includes about 200,000 clones. Sequenced sample: PBMCs. Receptor source: a boy aged 5-17 years in good health and CMV-seronegative.

V gene TRBV6-5 combines with J gene TRBJ2-7, with TRBD1 matching 8 bases. CDR1 MNHEY and CDR2 SVGAGI come from the germline V gene. V lost 1 base, J lost 2 bases, and 1 base stayed unmatched. The CDR3 loop spans 14 amino acids. The CDR3 coding sequence is TGTGCCAGCAGTTACTACAGGGGGGCCTACGAGCAGTACTTC. This codes for CASSYYRGAYEQYF.

The chain employs TRBV14 and TRBJ2-5, with D possibly TRBD1 on 6 matching bases. Germline CDR1 and CDR2: SGHDN and FVKESK. The CDR3 loop spans 13 amino acids. Trimming removed 4 bases at V and 2 bases at J, with 8 bases between. The CDR3 spells CASSRDIQETQYF. The CDR3, as DNA: TGTGCCAGCAGCCGGGACATTCAAGAGACCCAGTACTTC.

The chain employs TRBV7-3 and TRBJ1-1, with 11 positions matching TRBD1. The length of the CDR3 is 16 residues. Germline loops: CDR1 SGHTA, CDR2 FQGTGA. With 5 bases clipped from V and 1 base from J, the junction kept 6 bases outside the gene matches. CDR3 protein: CASSEGTGGRNTEAFF. In nucleotides, the CDR3 is TGTGCCAGCAGCGAAGGGACAGGGGGTAGGAACACTGAAGCTTTCTTT.

The V call is TRBV9, the J call TRBJ2-5, with D perhaps TRBD2 (5 bases). Deletions cut 3 bases from V and 5 bases from J, with 17 bases between. This CDR3 is 15 amino acids long. CDR1 is SGDLS and CDR2 is YYNGEE in the germline V gene. This CDR3 reads CASSATSFALETQYF. The DNA of the CDR3 is TGTGCCAGCAGCGCCACTAGTTTTGCGTTGGAGACCCAGTACTTC.

This chain uses TRBV7-2 with TRBJ2-5, with 11 bases identical to TRBD1. With 5 bases clipped from V and 4 bases from J, the junction kept 9 bases outside the gene matches. CDR1 is SGHTA, CDR2 FQGNSA, per germline. This CDR3 comprises 16 residues. In DNA, the CDR3 is TGTGCCAGCAGCGGACGGACAGGGGGCACTGGAGAGACCCAGTACTTC. Translation: CASSGRTGGTGETQYF.

The CDR3 spells CASSPEPYRADEAFF. The CDR3 DNA sequence: TGCGCCAGCAGCCCGGAGCCCTACAGGGCCGATGAAGCTTTCTTT. This chain joins TRBV4-1 and TRBJ1-1; D possibly corresponds to TRBD1 (6 bases). This CDR3 comprises 15 residues. V was clipped by 4 bases and J by 7 bases, with 19 bases between them. Germline CDR1 reads MGHRA; CDR2 reads YSYEKL.

V gene TRBV30 combines with J gene TRBJ1-2; unclear D gene. Germline lookup yields CDR1 GTSNPN and CDR2 SVGIG (reference sequence). The length of the CDR3 is 13 residues. V was pared by 0 bases and J by 4 bases, with 9 bases between. In nucleotides, the CDR3 is TGTGCCTGGAGTGTCCCCAGAATCTATGGCTACACCTTC. Its translation is CAWSVPRIYGYTF.

J is TRBJ1-2 and V is TRBV7-9; D ambiguous. Looked up from germline, CDR1 is SEHNR and CDR2 is FQNEAQ (reference sequence). V gave up 2 bases and J gave up 3 bases, with 7 bases separating them. There are 13 residues in the CDR3. CDR3 sequence (DNA): TGTGCCAGCAGCTTAAGCCTCCACTATGGCTACACCTTC. Translation: CASSLSLHYGYTF.

The V call is TRBV6-5, the J call TRBJ1-5; no reliable D call. Trimming removed 5 bases from V and 2 bases from J, with 7 bases in between. This CDR3 is built from 13 residues. The germline gives CDR1 MNHEY, CDR2 SVGAGI. The CDR3 DNA is TGTGCCAGCAGTATTAGCGGCAATCAGCCCCAGCATTTT. Translation: CASSISGNQPQHF.

The chain links TRBV5-6 to TRBJ1-4; D is possibly TRBD1 (6 bases). The V gene lost 1 base and the J gene lost 3 bases, with 16 bases spanning the gap. The CDR3 consists of 17 residues. Germline loops: CDR1 SGHDT, CDR2 YYEEEE. The CDR3 region has the DNA TGTGCCAGCAGCTTGTTTACAGGGTATGGAGCTAATGAAAAACTGTTTTTT. It yields the protein CASSLFTGYGANEKLFF.

CDR3 protein: CASSRAGDVDTQYF. The CDR3 nucleotides are TGTGCCAGCAGTCGGGCGGGGGACGTAGATACGCAGTATTTT. This chain uses TRBV6-6 with TRBJ2-3; TRBD2 matches 7 bases. This CDR3 is built from 14 residues. V lost 5 bases, J lost 5 bases, and 7 bases stayed unmatched. Germline V lookup: CDR1 MNHNY, CDR2 SVGAGI (reference sequence).

J is TRBJ1-5 and V is TRBV2, with D uncertain. The CDR3 has 14 amino acids. Trimming pared 4 bases from V and 0 bases from J, leaving 7 bases between. In germline, CDR1 is SNHLY, CDR2 FYNNEI. The CDR3 reads CASSGYYSNQPQHF. CDR3 DNA sequence: TGTGCCAGCAGTGGGTACTATAGCAATCAGCCCCAGCATTTT.

The gene calls are TRBV7-8 and TRBJ2-7, with D uncertain. This CDR3 is 14 amino acids long. V shed 5 bases and J shed 0 bases, with 11 bases lying between them. Germline CDR1 is SGHVS and CDR2 is FQNEAQ. The CDR3 bases are TGTGCCAGCAGCCCCCAGGCAGGCTCCTACGAGCAGTACTTC. Protein sequence: CASSPQAGSYEQYF.

The V call is TRBV9, the J call TRBJ1-2; TRBD1 matches at 7 bases. Germline CDR1 and CDR2: SGDLS and YYNGEE. The trim removed 4 bases at V and 5 bases at J, leaving 8 bases unmatched. The CDR3 spans 14 residues. CDR3 sequence reads: CASSQTGTDYGYTF. The CDR3, as DNA: TGTGCCAGCAGCCAAACTGGGACAGATTATGGCTACACCTTC.

The genes are TRBV6-5 and TRBJ2-1; 13 positions match TRBD2. Trimming removed 4 bases from V and 6 bases from J; junction bases left unmatched: 3. This CDR3 is built from 15 residues. Germline-derived CDR1 and CDR2 are MNHEY and SVGAGI. The CDR3 loop is CASSSTSGGPNEQFF. In DNA, the CDR3 is TGTGCCAGCAGTTCGACTAGCGGGGGGCCCAATGAGCAGTTCTTC.

The chain has TRBV19 and TRBJ1-1; D is perhaps TRBD1 (5 bases). This CDR3 has 15 residues. The V end was cut by 6 bases, the J end by 6 bases, with 20 bases between. Germline V gives CDR1 LNHDA, CDR2 SQIVND (reference sequence). In DNA form, the CDR3 reads TGTGCCAGTAGAAAATCCGGGCTGATAGGGGCTGAAGCTTTCTTT. Residues: CASRKSGLIGAEAFF.

The chain combines TRBV30 with TRBJ1-6; D possibly corresponds to TRBD1 (6 bases). The V end was cut by 8 bases, the J end by 3 bases, with 11 bases between. This CDR3 is 13 amino acids long. In germline, CDR1 is GTSNPN, CDR2 SVGIG (reference sequence). CDR3: CARAQGYNSPLHF. The CDR3, as DNA: TGTGCCAGGGCACAGGGCTATAATTCACCCCTCCACTTT.

V usage is TRBV11-2 and J usage is TRBJ2-1; a possible D gene is TRBD2 (5 bases). V lost 2 bases and J 7 bases, leaving 6 bases between the germline ends. The CDR3 is made up of 12 amino acids. Germline-derived CDR1 and CDR2 are SGHAT and FQNNGV. The CDR3 region has the DNA TGTGCCAGCAGCTTAACTAGGAATGAGCAGTTCTTC. Protein product: CASSLTRNEQFF.

This chain links TRBV19 with TRBJ2-7; no reliable D call. The germline gives CDR1 LNHDA, CDR2 SQIVND (reference sequence). V lost 3 bases and J 1 base, leaving 10 bases between the germline ends. This CDR3 has 14 amino acids. The CDR3 DNA reads as TGTGCCAGTAGTATGGGCAGTAGGTCCTACGAGCAGTACTTC. Translating it yields CASSMGSRSYEQYF.

The chain joins TRBV30 to TRBJ1-1; 8 positions match TRBD1. Trimming took 3 bases from V and 6 from J; bases not matched to a gene: 9. Germline V gene data show CDR1 as GTSNPN and CDR2 as SVGIG (reference sequence). CDR3 length: 14 residues. In nucleotides, the CDR3 is TGTGCCTGGAGATCTCCAGGGGGCAACGCTGAAGCTTTCTTT. Translation gives CAWRSPGGNAEAFF.

The V call is TRBV5-1, the J call TRBJ2-5; the match to TRBD2 covers 7 bases. The CDR3 sequence is 15 residues long. The V gene end was trimmed by 2 bases and the J gene end by 5 bases; junction bases not matched to a gene: 9. Germline CDR1 is SGHRS and CDR2 is YFSETQ. The chain's CDR3 is CASSFRLASGETQYF. In DNA form, the CDR3 reads TGCGCCAGCAGCTTTCGACTAGCCTCTGGGGAGACCCAGTACTTC.

The chain carries TRBV29-1 and TRBJ2-1, with 9 positions matching TRBD2. The CDR3 is 14 residues long. The V and J ends lost 2 bases and 4 bases, in that order; junction bases with no gene match: 3. CDR1 is SQVTM and CDR2 is ANQGSEA in the germline V gene. CDR3 sequence: CSVERRGGYNEQFF. CDR3 nucleotide sequence: TGCAGCGTTGAAAGGCGGGGGGGATACAATGAGCAGTTCTTC.

The J gene is TRBJ2-3, the V gene TRBV6-4, with D possibly TRBD2 on 6 matching bases. V lost 6 bases, J lost 2 bases, and 9 bases lay in between. The germline gives CDR1 MRHNA, CDR2 SNTAGT. The CDR3 covers 13 residues. The CDR3 here is CASSGGSTDTQYF. CDR3 in DNA: TGTGCCAGCAGCGGGGGATCCACAGATACGCAGTATTTT.

The J gene is TRBJ1-1, the V gene TRBV5-4, with TRBD1 as a possible D gene (5 bases). The V end was cut by 4 bases, the J end by 2 bases, with 18 bases between. This CDR3 is built from 16 residues. Germline V gene data show CDR1 as SGHNT and CDR2 as YYREEE (reference sequence). CDR3 coding DNA: TGTGCCAGCAGCCAAGGGGTCGACAGAAGTAACACTGAAGCTTTCTTT. It is translated as CASSQGVDRSNTEAFF. Complete variable domain (other parts from reference TRBV5-4 and TRBJ1-1): ETGVTQSPTHLIKTRGQQVTLRCSSQSGHNTVSWYQQALGQGPQFIFQYYREEENGRGNFPPRFSGLQFPNYSSELNVNALELDDSALYLCASSQGVDRSNTEAFFGQGTRLTVV.

This chain's CDR3 is CAWKTGANTGELFF. The CDR3 DNA is TGTGCCTGGAAGACGGGGGCGAACACCGGGGAGCTGTTTTTT. The chain combines TRBV30 with TRBJ2-2, with D tentatively TRBD2 (6 bases). The CDR3 extends over 14 amino acids. Looked up from germline, CDR1 is GTSNPN and CDR2 is SVGIG (reference sequence). The V and J ends lost 4 bases and 0 bases respectively, with 9 bases between them.

The chain employs TRBV19 and TRBJ1-1; D is perhaps TRBD1 (5 bases). The CDR3 totals 14 residues. V was clipped by 7 bases and J by 0 bases, with 12 bases between them. CDR1 LNHDA and CDR2 SQIVND come from the germline V gene (reference sequence). CDR3 in DNA: TGTGCCAGTACATCTGGGGCCATGAACACTGAAGCTTTCTTT. Its protein is CASTSGAMNTEAFF. Supplemented by reference TRBV19 and TRBJ1-1, the full variable domain reads DGGITQSPKYLFRKEGQNVTLSCEQNLNHDAMYWYRQDPGQGLRLIYYSQIVNDFQKGDIAEGYSVSREKKESFPLTVTSAQKNPTAFYLCASTSGAMNTEAFFGQGTRLTVV.

The chain carries TRBV7-6 and TRBJ2-4; 8 nucleotides match TRBD2. V shed 0 bases, J shed 4 bases, and the junction held 8 bases outside the gene matches. The CDR3 sequence is 17 residues long. Germline CDR1 is SGHVS and CDR2 is FNYEAQ. CDR3 residues: CASSLAAGGGTKNIQYF. CDR3 in DNA: TGTGCCAGCAGCTTAGCAGCCGGGGGGGGAACTAAAAACATTCAGTACTTC.

The rearrangement links TRBV15 to TRBJ2-1, with 9 bases lining up with TRBD2. CDR1 LNHNV and CDR2 YYDKDF come from the germline V gene (reference sequence). The CDR3 is 16 residues long. The V segment lost 0 bases and the J segment 10 bases; nucleotides outside the gene matches: 10. The DNA for the CDR3 is TGTGCCACCAGCAGAGATCTCGGCGGGGGGGCCCGGGAGCAGTTCTTC. Protein: CATSRDLGGGAREQFF.

V and J are TRBV6-1 and TRBJ2-5, with 9 bases that match TRBD1. Germline assignment: CDR1 MNHNS and CDR2 SASEGT. The CDR3 is 13 amino acids. After removal of 5 bases from V and 12 bases from J, the junction contained 10 bases not matched to a gene. CDR3 DNA: TGTGCCAGCAGTAACCCGGGACAGGGAACCGAGTACTTC. Its translation is CASSNPGQGTEYF.

As for this clone: Additional DNA sequences in this sample encode the identical CDR3. The CDR3 is CASSLVQGSYNEQFF. The CDR3 bases are TGCGCCAGCAGCTTGGTGCAGGGGTCCTACAATGAGCAGTTCTTC. The genes are TRBV5-1 and TRBJ2-1, with D maybe TRBD1 (6 bases). Trimming left V 0 bases short and J 1 base short, with 8 bases between. Germline V CDR1 and CDR2: SGHRS, YFSETQ. This CDR3 has 15 amino acids.

V gene TRBV20-1 combines with J gene TRBJ1-1; D is uncertain. Deletions cut 3 bases from V and 6 bases from J, with 8 bases between. Germline V gives CDR1 DFQATT, CDR2 SNEGSKA (reference sequence). The length of the CDR3 is 11 residues. The CDR3 sequence is CSASFAAEAFF. The CDR3 nucleotides read TGCAGTGCTAGTTTTGCAGCTGAAGCTTTCTTT.